The rows below give T cell receptor beta chains drawn from one sample of a study of blood T cell repertoires in COVID-19. Sequenced by immunoSEQ multiplex PCR; TCRdb stores in-frame clones only, minus some. Altogether more than 200,000 clones are present, about four fifths being singletons, with the ten largest covering roughly 10%. The sample was peripheral blood. The receptors derive from an elderly man with acute or convalescent COVID-19. Both conserved end residues are part of each CDR3. A D gene is named only where the DNA matches it firmly. The size of a clone is reported for some rows only, either as once, few or many, or as a class for expanded clones.

NA	TRBV19	TRBD1	TRBJ1-4	TGTGCCAGTAGTGATGACAGGGGGCGCACTAATGAAAAACTGTTTTTT	CASSDDRGRTNEKLFF
NA	TRBV9	TRBD2	TRBJ2-3	TGTGCCAGCAGCACTAGCGGGAGTAGCACAGATACGCAGTATTTT	CASSTSGSSTDTQYF
NA	TRBV28	TRBD1	TRBJ2-4	TGTGCCAGCAGTCCAAGACAGGGGGCCAAAAACATTCAGTACTTC	CASSPRQGAKNIQYF
NA	TRBV9	NA	TRBJ1-6	TGTGCCAGCAGCGTAGGACATGATAATTCACCCCTCCACTTT	CASSVGHDNSPLHF
NA	TRBV10-3	TRBD1	TRBJ2-7	TGTGCCATATCAGCCGCCACAGGGGGATACGAGCAGTACTTC	CAISAATGGYEQYF
NA	TRBV27	TRBD2	TRBJ2-7	TGTGCCAGCAGTCGGATCTCTAGCGGGAACGACGAGCAGTACTTC	CASSRISSGNDEQYF
once	TRBV3-1/TRBV3-2	NA	TRBJ1-1	TGTGCCAGCAGCCCCGGACACGGGAACACTGAAGCTTTCTTT	CASSPGHGNTEAFF
NA	TRBV27	TRBD2	TRBJ2-1	TGTGCCAGCAGTCCATGGACTAGCGGGGGATACAATGAGCAGTTCTTC	CASSPWTSGGYNEQFF
NA	TRBV3-1/TRBV3-2	TRBD1	TRBJ2-2	TGTGCCAGCAGCTCCCAGGGGGCGGGAACCGGGGAGCTGTTTTTT	CASSSQGAGTGELFF
NA	TRBV3-1/TRBV3-2	TRBD2	TRBJ2-1	TGTGCCAGCAGCGCGCGGGGGGGCAATGAGCAGTTCTTC	CASSARGGNEQFF
NA	TRBV7-9	TRBD1	TRBJ1-1	TGTGCCAGCAGCTTCTGGGACAGGGAAGGTCGTGAAGCTTTCTTT	CASSFWDREGREAFF
NA	TRBV3-1/TRBV3-2	NA	TRBJ1-2	TGTGCCAGCAGCCCGCCTGGGATAGGGGGTTATGGCTACACCTTC	CASSPPGIGGYGYTF
NA	TRBV5-8	NA	TRBJ2-2	TGTGCCAGCTCTCGGGGGGCCTGGCCCGGGGAGCTGTTTTTT	CASSRGAWPGELFF
NA	TRBV6-1	TRBD1	TRBJ1-2	TGTGCCAGCAGTGATGCGGGACAGGGCTATGGCTACACCTTC	CASSDAGQGYGYTF
NA	TRBV12-3/TRBV12-4	NA	TRBJ1-1	TGTGCCAGCAGTTTTCTAGCCTCACTGGGGGCTTTCTTT	CASSFLASLGAFF
NA	TRBV6-4	TRBD1	TRBJ1-2	TGTGCCAGCAGTCCTACCAGTTGGGGACAGGTCTATGGCTACACCTTC	CASSPTSWGQVYGYTF
NA	TRBV9	TRBD2	TRBJ2-5	TGTGCCAGCAGCGTAGAACCTAGCGGGTCATTAGAGACCCAGTACTTC	CASSVEPSGSLETQYF
NA	TRBV14	TRBD1	TRBJ2-3	TGTGCCAGCAGCTTCGGGACAGGGGGGCAAGATACGCAGTATTTT	CASSFGTGGQDTQYF
NA	TRBV20-1	TRBD1	TRBJ2-7	TGCAGTGCCCGACAGGGGTACGAGCAGTACTTC	CSARQGYEQYF
NA	TRBV28	NA	TRBJ2-1	TGTGCCAGCAGTTCTTCCAATGAGCAGTTCTTC	CASSSSNEQFF
NA	TRBV20-1	NA	TRBJ1-2	TGCAGTGCTAGTGAGGCAGGCGCCTATGGCTACACCTTC	CSASEAGAYGYTF
NA	TRBV12-3/TRBV12-4	NA	TRBJ1-1	TGTGCCAGCAGCCCTAAGGGGACTGAAGCTTTCTTT	CASSPKGTEAFF
NA	TRBV19	TRBD1	TRBJ1-2	TGTGCCAGTAGTATCCTACCCCGGACAGGGGAGACTGACTATGGCTACACCTTC	CASSILPRTGETDYGYTF
few	TRBV18	TRBD1	TRBJ1-2	TGTGCCAGCTCACCAGGGACAGGGGACAGCTATGGCTACACCTTC	CASSPGTGDSYGYTF
NA	TRBV7-3	NA	TRBJ2-2	TGTGCCAGCAGCTTAGACAGCGCGAACACCGGGGAGCTGTTTTTT	CASSLDSANTGELFF
NA	TRBV9	NA	TRBJ1-5	TGTGCCAGCAGCGTAGCGGGGAGGGATTGGCAGCCCCAGCATTTT	CASSVAGRDWQPQHF
NA	TRBV24-1	NA	TRBJ2-1	TGTGCCACCAGTGACCGACGGAGCTCCTACAATGAGCAGTTCTTC	CATSDRRSSYNEQFF
NA	TRBV7-9	NA	TRBJ1-4	TGTGCCAGCAGCTTAGGGACTACTAATGAAAAACTGTTTTTT	CASSLGTTNEKLFF
few	TRBV5-1	TRBD2	TRBJ2-7	TGCGCCAGCAGCTTGGGGGGGACTAGGGTCCTCCCCGAGCAGTACTTC	CASSLGGTRVLPEQYF
NA	TRBV6-5	NA	TRBJ1-5	TGTGCCAGCAGTCCGGACAGTAAAAATCAGCCCCAGCATTTT	CASSPDSKNQPQHF
NA	TRBV24-1	NA	TRBJ1-5	TGTGCCACCAGTAAGGGGGATTGGCAGAATCAGCCCCAGCATTTT	CATSKGDWQNQPQHF
NA	TRBV5-1	NA	TRBJ2-7	TGCGCCAGCAGCTTGGCCACGACAGCCGAGCAGTACTTC	CASSLATTAEQYF
NA	TRBV11-3	NA	TRBJ2-2	TGTGCCAGCAGCTTAGTGGGGGGGCTGACCGGGGAGCTGTTTTTT	CASSLVGGLTGELFF
NA	TRBV24-1	NA	TRBJ2-5	TGTGCCACCAGTGATGTATTCACAGGAAATCAAGAGACCCAGTACTTC	CATSDVFTGNQETQYF
NA	TRBV10-1	NA	TRBJ2-3	TGCGCCAGCAGTGACTATAAACAGGGCCGTCGTCTTGATACGCAGTATTTT	CASSDYKQGRRLDTQYF
NA	TRBV5-1	TRBD1	TRBJ1-2	TGCGCCAGCAGCCCACTTACAGGGGGCGGCGGCTACACCTTC	CASSPLTGGGGYTF
few	TRBV11-3	NA	TRBJ1-6	TGTGCCAGCAGCTTAGGCGGGGTTAATTCACCCCTCCACTTT	CASSLGGVNSPLHF
NA	TRBV5-5	TRBD2	TRBJ2-7	TGTGCCAGCCGGGGCGAGGGTAGCGGGGTTTACGAGCAGTACTTC	CASRGEGSGVYEQYF
NA	TRBV6-4	NA	TRBJ2-4	TGTGCCGCTTCAAGGGGGGGGATAGCCAAAAACATTCAGTACTTC	CAASRGGIAKNIQYF
NA	TRBV7-9	NA	TRBJ2-7	TGTGCCAGCAGCTTAGACATTTTGGACGAGCAGTACTTC	CASSLDILDEQYF
NA	TRBV6-5	NA	TRBJ1-5	TGTGCCAGCAGCCCCCTGGGGGCGGGCAATCAGCCCCAGCATTTT	CASSPLGAGNQPQHF
NA	TRBV5-4	TRBD2	TRBJ2-3	TGTGCCAGCAGCTTGAGGGTCGGGAGGGGACAAGATACGCAGTATTTT	CASSLRVGRGQDTQYF
few	TRBV5-1	TRBD1	TRBJ2-7	TGCGCCAGCAGCGATCTGGACAGGGACCACTACGAGCAGTACTTC	CASSDLDRDHYEQYF
NA	TRBV28	TRBD1	TRBJ2-7	TGTGCCAGCAGGGACGCCGGGACAGGGACCTACGAGCAGTACTTC	CASRDAGTGTYEQYF